Listed here is a single T cell receptor (beta chain). This clone was observed a few times. Its antigen target is currently unknown. No base qualities exist here, and no much larger clone lies one base off it. The sample is drawn from a study of blood T cell repertoires in COVID-19 (dated by TCRdb to the early 2020s). With respect to the entire study: Samples covering the acute and convalescent phases of COVID-19 were provided by collaborators in the United States, Italy and Spain. The prospective study material was composed of cDNA or gDNA derived from T cells, B-cell-depleted T cells, or PBMCs. Subjects who had been exposed to COVID-19, were actively infected with it, or had recovered from it provided the deeply sampled blood TCRbeta repertoires that made up the dataset. The repertoires were released in a freely available public database meant as a resource for research on the immune response to SARS-CoV-2. The samples were drawn from the first 160 participants of the ongoing ImmuneRACE study and from 1,254 subjects provided by 6 global collaborators. Nearly every sample came with metadata listing a de-identified subject ID, COVID-19 status, age in years and sex. HLA class I and class II types, where available, came from metadata supplied by the sample provider rather than from assay-based typing. What the study reported, not specific to this receptor: The amount of clinical and demographic metadata varied by source and participant and was provided uncurated.

The immunoSEQ Assay, a bias-controlled multiplex PCR, was used to amplify TCRbeta CDR3 regions from genomic DNA. As for how the authors treated the data: The number of nucleated cells in each sample was estimated by amplification of reference gene primers within the assay. To quantify the absolute abundance of each unique TCRbeta CDR3 rearrangement, sequence reads were collapsed and filtered. Productive Simpson clonality was computed per sample as the square root of Simpson's diversity index over productive rearrangements. Sourced from immuneACCESS, this table was stored by TCRdb with only in-frame sequences that have V and J called. A share of the clones is absent; for the studies checked, an unresolved V gene accounts for under half, and the remainder has no known explanation. V, J and clone size are those of that table, while D and trimming were read from the DNA. The sample contains 100,000 to 120,000 clones, roughly 80% of them found a single time. In total, the top ten clones hold approximately 19% of the sample.

Each collaborating institution followed its own protocols to collect whole blood in K2EDTA tubes. Collaborator samples were shipped for TCRbeta analysis as frozen whole blood, isolated PBMCs, or DNA extracted from either sample type. Sequenced: peripheral blood. The TCR was taken from a woman aged 70-85 years with acute or convalescent COVID-19.

The nucleotide sequence reads TGTGCCAGCAGCCCGGGGGGGCCCATCGGGGGTAATGAAAAACTGTTTTTT. Translation gives CASSPGGPIGGNEKLFF. The rearranged segments are TRBV3-1 (or the pseudogene TRBV3-2) and TRBJ1-4; the D segment could be TRBD1, given 6 matching bases. Deletion took 4 bases off V and 4 bases off J, with a span of 19 bases between the germline ends. Including the terminal cysteine and phenylalanine, the CDR3 comprises 17 residues. Left in the record is the CDR3 DNA by itself, 51 bases read in frame from the first base. From a lookup of the germline V gene (reference sequence), CDR1 and CDR2 are LGHDT and YNNKEL.